The 30 T cell receptor beta chains given below trace back to one sample, sequenced in a study of early T cells in non-severe SARS-CoV-2 infection. In TCRdb, the 5' RACE reads were re-called with MiXCR into one record per CDR3 protein. The sample shows fewer than 35,000 distinct CDR3 sequences, 4.4% of them seen only once. The sample taken for sequencing was whole blood. These TCRs come from an adult who was a healthcare worker with PCR-confirmed SARS-CoV-2 infection or an uninfected control (not recorded which).

This clonotype was detected many times. The chain links TRBV5-5 to TRBJ1-2; D gene unclear. Trimming removed 0 bases at V and 6 bases at J, with 12 bases between. There are 14 residues in the CDR3. Germline-derived CDR1 and CDR2 are SGHKS and YYEKEE (reference sequence). CDR3 protein: CASSLVAAVDGYTF. CDR3 nucleotide sequence: TGTGCCAGCAGCTTGGTGGCAGCCGTCGATGGCTACACCTTC.

In its sample, this clonotype was seen many times. This chain links TRBV27 with TRBJ2-7; D is possibly TRBD1 or TRBD2 (6 bases each). This CDR3 is 12 amino acids long. Germline CDR1 and CDR2: MNHEY and SMNVEV (reference sequence). Trimming removed 6 bases from V and 4 bases from J, with 10 bases in between. The CDR3 spells CASSKGGYEQYF. CDR3 in DNA: TGTGCCAGCAGCAAGGGGGGTTACGAGCAGTACTTC.

This clonotype was seen repeatedly, ten times or more. The chain is built from TRBV20-1 and TRBJ1-1; perhaps TRBD1 as D (6 bases). There are 13 residues in the CDR3. Per germline, CDR1 DFQATT and CDR2 SNEGSKA (reference sequence). Trimming removed 7 bases at V and 0 bases at J, with 12 bases between. The CDR3 bases are TGCAGTGGTAGGGGGACTCTGAACACTGAAGCTTTCTTT. Translating it yields CSGRGTLNTEAFF.

The sample holds many counts of this clonotype. V gene TRBV5-6 combines with J gene TRBJ1-5, with D unresolved. Germline values: CDR1 SGHDT, CDR2 YYEEEE. V lost 4 bases to trimming and J lost 0 bases, with 8 bases between them. The CDR3 length is 14 residues. CDR3 DNA: TGTGCCAGCAGCGTAACAAATAGCAATCAGCCCCAGCATTTT. This codes for CASSVTNSNQPQHF. Full variable domain (missing parts from reference TRBV5-6 and TRBJ1-5): DAGVTQSPTHLIKTRGQQVTLRCSPKSGHDTVSWYQQALGQGPQFIFQYYEEEERQRGNFPDRFSGHQFPNYSSELNVNALLLGDSALYLCASSVTNSNQPQHFGDGTRLSIL.

The V call is TRBV3-1, the J call TRBJ1-3, with D unresolved. The CDR3 length is 15 residues. Trimming took 4 bases from V and 4 from J, leaving 14 bases between them. Germline V lookup: CDR1 LGHDT, CDR2 YNNKEL (reference sequence). Here the CDR3 DNA reads TGTGCCAGCAGCCCAAGCGGCGTGGTGGGAAACACCATATATTTT. Its protein product is CASSPSGVVGNTIYF.

The table lists this clonotype with many counts. V usage is TRBV11-3 and J usage is TRBJ2-1, with D possibly TRBD1 on 5 matching bases. Per the germline V gene, CDR1 is SGHNT and CDR2 is YENEEA. The CDR3 has 14 amino acids. V was cut by 6 bases and J by 4 bases, with 13 bases left in between. The CDR3 DNA reads TGTGCCAGCAGTCCGGCGGACAAATACAATGAGCAGTTCTTC. It is translated as CASSPADKYNEQFF.

This clonotype was detected ten times or more. J is TRBJ1-1 and V is TRBV6-2 or TRBV6-3; D may be TRBD1 (5 bases). Trimming stripped 6 bases from V and 6 bases from J, with 17 bases between. Germline-derived CDR1 and CDR2 are MNHEY and SVGEGT. This CDR3 has 14 residues. CDR3 nucleotides: TGTGCCAGCAGCCCCGACGATCGACAGTCTGAAGCTTTCTTT. Its protein product is CASSPDDRQSEAFF.

This clonotype was seen ten or more times. CDR3 sequence reads: CASSPRTSGAGGTDTQYF. CDR3 nucleotide sequence: TGCGCCAGCAGCCCCCGGACTAGCGGAGCGGGGGGCACAGATACGCAGTATTTT. The chain joins TRBV4-1 to TRBJ2-3; 10 nucleotides align to TRBD2. Germline V gives CDR1 MGHRA, CDR2 YSYEKL. Germline trimming cut 4 bases from V and 1 base from J; bases unmatched to any gene: 11. The CDR3 runs to 18 residues.

This clonotype came up many times. The genes are TRBV29-1 and TRBJ2-2; D uncertain. The germline gives CDR1 SQVTM, CDR2 ANQGSEA. V dropped 0 bases and J dropped 2 bases, with 7 bases sitting between them. The CDR3 is 14 amino acids. CDR3 DNA: TGCAGCGTTGAAGAACCCAGAAACACCGGGGAGCTGTTTTTT. Its translation is CSVEEPRNTGELFF.

This clonotype was observed many times. This chain links TRBV2 with TRBJ2-7; D is possibly TRBD2 (5 bases). CDR3 length equals 12 residues. Germline assignment: CDR1 SNHLY and CDR2 FYNNEI. Trimming removed 6 bases at V and 3 bases at J, with 9 bases between. CDR3 DNA: TGTGCCAGCAGCCCGGGGAGCTACGAGCAGTACGTC. Residues: CASSPGSYEQYV.

This clonotype was counted ten times or more. The chain has TRBV18 and TRBJ1-2, with 9 nucleotides matching TRBD1. The CDR3 is 15 amino acids. The germline V gene has CDR1 KGHSH and CDR2 LQKENI. The V segment lost 3 bases and the J segment 4 bases; nucleotides outside the gene matches: 6. Written as DNA, the CDR3 is TGTGCCAGCTCACCCCGGACAGGGGATTCCTATGGCTACACCTTC. It codes for CASSPRTGDSYGYTF.

This clonotype was seen ten or more times. This chain links TRBV7-3 with TRBJ2-1, with 7 positions matching TRBD2. Germline V gene data show CDR1 as SGHTA and CDR2 as FQGTGA. Trimming took 3 bases from V and 4 from J; bases not matched to a gene: 6. The length of the CDR3 is 15 residues. As DNA, the CDR3 is TGTGCCAGCAGCTTGGGCGGGAGAGGTTACAATGAGCAGTTCTTC. Residues: CASSLGGRGYNEQFF.

The table lists this clonotype with many counts. The chain couples TRBV4-2 to TRBJ2-4; 10 nucleotides match TRBD2. Per the germline V gene, CDR1 is LGHNA and CDR2 is YNFKEQ. The CDR3 loop spans 16 amino acids. V lost 0 bases and J lost 6; bases outside the gene matches: 5. This CDR3 reads CASSQDFGTSANIQYF. The CDR3 region has the DNA TGTGCCAGCAGCCAAGATTTCGGGACTAGCGCAAACATTCAGTACTTC.

Ten or more counts support this clonotype. The chain is built from TRBV24-1 and TRBJ2-5; D is unclear. The CDR3 totals 13 residues. V shed 6 bases and J shed 3 bases, with 10 bases lying between them. Germline V gene sequence: CDR1 KGHDR, CDR2 SFDVKD. Here the CDR3 reads CATSSIGEETQYF. The CDR3 coding sequence is TGTGCCACCAGTTCGATTGGGGAAGAGACCCAGTACTTC.

This clonotype was found many times. The rearrangement links TRBV7-8 to TRBJ2-4, with 8 bases aligning to TRBD2. Looked up from germline, CDR1 is SGHVS and CDR2 is FQNEAQ. CDR3 size: 17 residues. The J segment lost 2 bases and the V segment lost 1 base, leaving 7 bases of the junction unmatched. The CDR3 loop reads CASSLEGSGMTKNIQYF. DNA for the CDR3: TGTGCCAGCAGCTTAGAGGGTAGCGGGATGACCAAAAACATTCAGTACTTC.

There are many counts of this clonotype. This chain links TRBV4-3 with TRBJ2-1; 16 nucleotides line up with TRBD2. Looked up from germline, CDR1 is LGHNA and CDR2 is YSLEER. The CDR3 contains 14 residues. The V gene end was trimmed by 4 bases and the J gene end by 15 bases; junction bases not matched to a gene: 6. CDR3 coding DNA: TGCGCCAGCAGCCCTGGGACTAGCGGGAGGGGGCTGTTCTTC. This gives the protein CASSPGTSGRGLFF.

This clonotype showed up many times. The CDR3 DNA sequence: TGTGCCAGCAGCCAACGGGACAGTTACCAAGAGACCCAGTACTTC. It specifies CASSQRDSYQETQYF. V and J are TRBV7-6 and TRBJ2-5; TRBD1 aligns across 7 bases. This CDR3 has 15 residues. The V gene's germline CDR1 is SGHVS and CDR2 FNYEAQ. Trimming at V came to 5 bases and at J to 0 bases, leaving 6 bases not matched to a gene. The full variable domain, its missing parts supplied by reference TRBV7-6 and TRBJ2-5, is GAGVSQSPRYKVTKRGQDVALRCDPISGHVSLYWYRQALGQGPEFLTYFNYEAQQDKSGLPNDRFSAERPEGSISTLTIQRTEQRDSAMYRCASSQRDSYQETQYFGPGTRLLVL.

This clonotype was detected many times. CDR3 DNA: TGTGCCAGCAGCTTGGGGTGGACTAGCGGGAGCGGTGAGCAGTTCTTC. Amino acid sequence: CASSLGWTSGSGEQFF. The rearrangement uses TRBV5-5 and TRBJ2-1, with 13 bases fitting TRBD2. Germline V gene lookup returns CDR1 SGHKS and CDR2 YYEKEE (reference sequence). The CDR3 covers 16 residues. V shed 0 bases, J shed 9 bases, and the junction held 6 bases outside the gene matches. The whole variable domain, remainder taken from reference TRBV5-5 and TRBJ2-1, is DAGVTQSPTHLIKTRGQQVTLRCSPISGHKSVSWYQQVLGQGPQFIFQYYEKEERGRGNFPDRFSARQFPNYSSELNVNALLLGDSALYLCASSLGWTSGSGEQFFGPGTRLTVL.

This clonotype has at least ten counts. V and J are TRBV6-5 and TRBJ1-6, with D possibly being TRBD1 (5 bases). Trimming cost V 2 bases and J 0 bases, with 11 bases left between them. Germline assignment: CDR1 MNHEY and CDR2 SVGAGI. CDR3 length: 17 amino acids. This CDR3 is CASSYLSDSSYNSPLHF. The CDR3 nucleotides are TGTGCCAGCAGTTACCTTTCCGACAGCTCCTATAATTCACCCCTCCACTTT.

Within the sample, this clonotype is medium-sized. The chain recombines TRBV4-3 with TRBJ2-1; D gene unclear. CDR3 size: 16 residues. Per germline, CDR1 LGHNA and CDR2 YSLEER. The V and J ends lost 0 bases and 3 bases respectively, with 12 bases between them. The CDR3 DNA sequence: TGCGCCAGCAGCCAAGAAACGGCAGGCGGCTACAATGAGCAGTTCTTC. Translated: CASSQETAGGYNEQFF.

This clonotype was picked up many times. This rearrangement joins TRBV20-1 to TRBJ2-7, with D tentatively TRBD1 or TRBD2 (5 bases each). The CDR3 loop spans 14 amino acids. Trimming took off 4 bases at V and 2 bases at J, with 15 bases between the two ends. The germline gives CDR1 DFQATT, CDR2 SNEGSKA (reference sequence). CDR3 DNA sequence: TGCAGTGCTATTCCGTACCGGGGACCCTACGAGCAGTACTTC. Translated, it gives CSAIPYRGPYEQYF.

The table lists this clonotype with many counts. V usage is TRBV12-3 or TRBV12-4 and J usage is TRBJ1-1; no clear D gene. The CDR3 runs to 14 residues. Between the trimmed V and J ends, which lost 7 bases and 1 base, there was a span of 13 bases. In nucleotides, the CDR3 is TGTGCCAGCACCGTCGGGCAGACGAACACTGAAGCTTTCTTT. This codes for CASTVGQTNTEAFF.

Ten or more counts support this clonotype. The chain uses TRBV29-1 and TRBJ1-5, with 7 bases matching TRBD1. Trimming at V came to 6 bases and at J to 7 bases, leaving 12 bases not matched to a gene. Germline V lookup: CDR1 SQVTM, CDR2 ANQGSEA. CDR3 size: 14 residues. The CDR3 DNA reads as TGCAGCGTCGGCCAGGGGGGGCGAGGGCAGCCCCAGCATTTT. This sequence encodes CSVGQGGRGQPQHF.

At least ten counts were recorded for this clonotype. The chain employs TRBV2 and TRBJ1-1, with unresolved D. V lost 5 bases and J lost 6, with 13 bases in between. Germline V CDR1 and CDR2: SNHLY, FYNNEI. This CDR3 contains 13 residues. The CDR3 DNA reads as TGTGCCAGCAGTTCAGCGTCAGGCGCTGAAGCTTTCTTT. It is translated as CASSSASGAEAFF.

This clonotype was seen repeatedly, ten times or more. The CDR3 nucleotides are TGTGCCAGCAGCCAAGACAATCCCCGGAGTGTTGAAAAACTGTTTTTT. Amino acid sequence: CASSQDNPRSVEKLFF. The gene calls are TRBV3-1 and TRBJ1-4; no clear D gene. V lost 0 bases to trimming and J lost 7 bases, with 15 bases between them. CDR1 and CDR2 (germline): LGHDT, YNNKEL (reference sequence). This CDR3 contains 16 residues.

This clonotype was seen ten or more times. The chain joins TRBV4-3 to TRBJ1-1; possibly TRBD1 for D (5 bases). Germline V CDR1 and CDR2: LGHNA, YSLEER. The CDR3 covers 15 residues. The V gene lost 0 bases and the J gene lost 6 bases, with 14 bases spanning the gap. In DNA, the CDR3 is TGCGCCAGCAGCCAAGATCCCGGGGGTGTTGCTGAAGCTTTCTTT. Amino acid sequence: CASSQDPGGVAEAFF.

This sequence joins TRBV7-2 and TRBJ2-5; possibly TRBD1 or TRBD2 for D (5 bases each). The V gene lost 2 bases and the J gene lost 7 bases, with 17 bases spanning the gap. CDR1 SGHTA and CDR2 FQGNSA come from the germline V gene. CDR3 size: 15 residues. The CDR3 protein is CASSLRTPSGGTQYF. The CDR3 DNA is TGTGCCAGCAGCTTAAGGACACCATCCGGAGGGACCCAGTACTTC.

In this sample, this clonotype turned up many times. The genes are TRBV2 and TRBJ1-1; D call uncertain. Per the germline V gene, CDR1 is SNHLY and CDR2 is FYNNEI. The CDR3 totals 12 residues. V was cut by 8 bases and J by 5 bases, with 12 bases left in between. The CDR3 coding sequence is TGTGCCAGCCTCCCGGAAGGAACTGAAGCTTTCTTT. Translation gives CASLPEGTEAFF. Full variable domain (remainder filled in from reference TRBV2 and TRBJ1-1): EPEVTQTPSHQVTQMGQEVILRCVPISNHLYFYWYRQILGQKVEFLVSFYNNEISEKSEIFDDQFSVERPDGSNFTLKIRSTKLEDSAMYFCASLPEGTEAFFGQGTRLTVV.

For this clonotype: A much more abundant neighbour one base away suggests this may be a read error. V is TRBV5-4 and J is TRBJ1-1; 9 bases match TRBD1. Germline V gene sequence: CDR1 SGHNT, CDR2 YYREEE (reference sequence). This CDR3 is 15 amino acids long. The CDR3 loop is CAGSQDRGITTEAFF. As DNA, the CDR3 is TGTGCCGGCAGCCAGGACAGGGGAATTACGACTGAAGCTTTCTTT.

This clonotype has just a few counts. This rearrangement joins TRBV7-3 to TRBJ2-2, with no clear D. Deletions cut 8 bases from V and 1 base from J, with 5 bases between. From germline, CDR1 is SGHTA and CDR2 FQGTGA. This CDR3 spans 12 amino acids. The chain's CDR3 is CASALNTGELFF. The CDR3 nucleotides read TGTGCCAGCGCTCTGAACACCGGGGAGCTGTTTTTT.